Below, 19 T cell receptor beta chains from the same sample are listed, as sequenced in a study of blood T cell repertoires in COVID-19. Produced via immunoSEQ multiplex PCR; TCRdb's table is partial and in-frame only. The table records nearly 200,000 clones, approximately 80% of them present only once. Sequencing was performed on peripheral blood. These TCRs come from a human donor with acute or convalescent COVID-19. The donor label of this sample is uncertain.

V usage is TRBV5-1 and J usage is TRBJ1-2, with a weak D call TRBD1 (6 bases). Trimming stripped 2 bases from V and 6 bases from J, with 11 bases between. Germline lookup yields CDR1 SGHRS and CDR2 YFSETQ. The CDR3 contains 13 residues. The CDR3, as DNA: TGCGCCAGCAGCTTCGAACAGGGTCATGGCTACACCTTC. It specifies CASSFEQGHGYTF.

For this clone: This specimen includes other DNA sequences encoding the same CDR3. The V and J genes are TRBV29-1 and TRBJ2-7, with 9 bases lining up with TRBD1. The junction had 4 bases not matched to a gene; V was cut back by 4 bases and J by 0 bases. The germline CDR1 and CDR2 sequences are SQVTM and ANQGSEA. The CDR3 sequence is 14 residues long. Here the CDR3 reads CSVAGTGSSYEQYF. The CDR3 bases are TGCAGCGTTGCCGGGACAGGGTCCTCCTACGAGCAGTACTTC.

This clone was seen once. CDR3 region: CASSSRGGRAVGELFF. The CDR3, as DNA: TGTGCCAGCAGTTCCCGGGGCGGGAGGGCCGTCGGGGAGCTGTTTTTT. The J gene is TRBJ2-2, the V gene TRBV11-2, with 9 bases identical to TRBD2. Germline CDR1 reads SGHAT; CDR2 reads FQNNGV. J was trimmed by 7 bases and V by 6 bases; bases with no gene match: 12. The CDR3 covers 16 residues.

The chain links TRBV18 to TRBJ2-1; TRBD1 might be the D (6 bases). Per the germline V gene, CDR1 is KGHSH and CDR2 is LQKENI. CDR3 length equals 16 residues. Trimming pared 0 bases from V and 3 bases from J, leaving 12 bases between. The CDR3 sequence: CASSPPTGTHYNEQFF. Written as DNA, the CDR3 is TGTGCCAGCTCACCACCTACAGGGACACACTACAATGAGCAGTTCTTC.

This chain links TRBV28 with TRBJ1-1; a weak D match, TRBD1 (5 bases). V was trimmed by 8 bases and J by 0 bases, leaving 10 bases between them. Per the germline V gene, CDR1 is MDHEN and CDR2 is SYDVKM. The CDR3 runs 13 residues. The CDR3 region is CASCPGVNTEAFF. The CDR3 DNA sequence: TGTGCCAGCTGCCCGGGGGTGAACACTGAAGCTTTCTTT.

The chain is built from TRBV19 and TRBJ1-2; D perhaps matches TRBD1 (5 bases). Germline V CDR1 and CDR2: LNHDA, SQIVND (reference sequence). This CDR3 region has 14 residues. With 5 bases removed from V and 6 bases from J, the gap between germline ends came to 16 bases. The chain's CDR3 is CASSPRAGKDGYTF. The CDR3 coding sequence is TGTGCCAGTAGTCCTCGCGCAGGGAAAGATGGCTACACCTTC.

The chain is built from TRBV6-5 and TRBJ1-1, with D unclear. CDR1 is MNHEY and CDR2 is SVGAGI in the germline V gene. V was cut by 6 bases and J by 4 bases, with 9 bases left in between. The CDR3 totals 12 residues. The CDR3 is CASRTLGTEAFF. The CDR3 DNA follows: TGTGCCAGCAGGACCCTAGGCACTGAAGCTTTCTTT.

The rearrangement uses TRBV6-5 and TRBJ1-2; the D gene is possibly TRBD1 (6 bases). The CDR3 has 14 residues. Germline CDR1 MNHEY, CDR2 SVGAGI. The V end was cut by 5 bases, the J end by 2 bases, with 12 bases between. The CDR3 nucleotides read TGTGCCAGCAGTCAGGGGAGAGGAAACTATGGCTACACCTTC. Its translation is CASSQGRGNYGYTF.

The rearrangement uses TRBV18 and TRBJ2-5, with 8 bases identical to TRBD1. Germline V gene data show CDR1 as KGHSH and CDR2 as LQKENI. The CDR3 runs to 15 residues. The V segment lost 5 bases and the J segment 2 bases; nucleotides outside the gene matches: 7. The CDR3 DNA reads TGTGCCAGCTCATCTGAACGGACAGGGCAAGAGACCCAGTACTTC. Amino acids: CASSSERTGQETQYF.

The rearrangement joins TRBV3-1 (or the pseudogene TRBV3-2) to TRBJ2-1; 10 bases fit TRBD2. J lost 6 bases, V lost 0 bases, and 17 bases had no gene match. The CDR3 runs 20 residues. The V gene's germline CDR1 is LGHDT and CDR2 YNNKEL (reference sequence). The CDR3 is CASSQEASLYSGRTRNEQFF. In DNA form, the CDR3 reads TGTGCCAGCAGCCAAGAAGCATCGCTCTATAGCGGGAGGACCCGCAATGAGCAGTTCTTC.

In DNA, the CDR3 is TGTGCCAGCAGCTTAGTTAGCGGCATTTTCCGGCAGTACTTC. Translation gives CASSLVSGIFRQYF. The chain combines TRBV11-2 with TRBJ2-7; a possible D gene is TRBD2 (6 bases). V was shortened by 1 base and J by 9 bases, with 16 bases between the two germline ends. There are 14 residues in the CDR3. The germline V gene encodes CDR1 SGHAT and CDR2 FQNNGV.

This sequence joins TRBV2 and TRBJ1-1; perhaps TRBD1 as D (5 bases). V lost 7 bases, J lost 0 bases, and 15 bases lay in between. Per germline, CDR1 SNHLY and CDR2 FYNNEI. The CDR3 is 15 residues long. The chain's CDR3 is CASTPRGGLNTEAFF. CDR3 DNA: TGTGCCAGCACTCCAAGGGGCGGATTGAACACTGAAGCTTTCTTT.

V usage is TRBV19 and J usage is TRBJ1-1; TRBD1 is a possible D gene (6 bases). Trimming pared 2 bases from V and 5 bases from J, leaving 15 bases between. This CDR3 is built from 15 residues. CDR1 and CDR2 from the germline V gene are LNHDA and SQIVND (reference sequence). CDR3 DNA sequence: TGTGCCAGTAGTATAAAGCGGGGGGCCAGTACTGAAGCTTTCTTT. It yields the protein CASSIKRGASTEAFF.

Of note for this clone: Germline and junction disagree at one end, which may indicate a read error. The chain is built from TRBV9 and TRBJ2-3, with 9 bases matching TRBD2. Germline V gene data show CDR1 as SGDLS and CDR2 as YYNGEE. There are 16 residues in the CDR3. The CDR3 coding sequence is TGTGCCAGCAGCGTAATAAGTGGGACTAGCACCGATACGCAGTATTTT. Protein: CASSVISGTSTDTQYF.

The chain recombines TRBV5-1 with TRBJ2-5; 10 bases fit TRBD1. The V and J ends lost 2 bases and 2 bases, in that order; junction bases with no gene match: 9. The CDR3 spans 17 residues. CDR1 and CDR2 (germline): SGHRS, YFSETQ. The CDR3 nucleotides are TGCGCCAGCAGCTTCTCCCTCGGGACAGGGGAGCAAGAGACCCAGTACTTC. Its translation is CASSFSLGTGEQETQYF.

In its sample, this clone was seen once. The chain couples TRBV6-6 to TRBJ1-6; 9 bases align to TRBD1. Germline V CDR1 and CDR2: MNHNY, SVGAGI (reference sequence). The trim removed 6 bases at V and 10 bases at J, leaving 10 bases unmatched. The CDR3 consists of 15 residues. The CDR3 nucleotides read TGTGCCAGCAGGTCCGGGACAGGGACAGGGTCACCCCTCCACTTT. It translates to CASRSGTGTGSPLHF.

The DNA for the CDR3 is TGTGCCAGCAGCCCGGGGTCCCAGGAGCGTGGCTACACCTTC. This codes for CASSPGSQERGYTF. This chain uses TRBV7-2 with TRBJ1-2; D uncertain. CDR3 length: 14 residues. Germline lookup yields CDR1 SGHTA and CDR2 FQGNSA. The V and J ends lost 5 bases and 7 bases respectively, with 17 bases between them.

The CDR3 bases are TGTGCCAGCAACGGGCCCGGGCGGGGTGGCTACACCTTC. As protein: CASNGPGRGGYTF. This chain links TRBV12-3 or TRBV12-4 with TRBJ1-2; D is unresolved. The CDR3 length is 13 residues. V was pared by 7 bases and J by 7 bases, with 16 bases between.

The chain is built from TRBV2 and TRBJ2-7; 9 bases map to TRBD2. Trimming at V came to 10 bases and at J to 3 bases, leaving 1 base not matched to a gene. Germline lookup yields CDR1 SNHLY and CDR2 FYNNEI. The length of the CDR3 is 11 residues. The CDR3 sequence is CATTSGYEQYF. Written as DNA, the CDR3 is TGTGCCACGACTAGCGGCTACGAGCAGTACTTC.